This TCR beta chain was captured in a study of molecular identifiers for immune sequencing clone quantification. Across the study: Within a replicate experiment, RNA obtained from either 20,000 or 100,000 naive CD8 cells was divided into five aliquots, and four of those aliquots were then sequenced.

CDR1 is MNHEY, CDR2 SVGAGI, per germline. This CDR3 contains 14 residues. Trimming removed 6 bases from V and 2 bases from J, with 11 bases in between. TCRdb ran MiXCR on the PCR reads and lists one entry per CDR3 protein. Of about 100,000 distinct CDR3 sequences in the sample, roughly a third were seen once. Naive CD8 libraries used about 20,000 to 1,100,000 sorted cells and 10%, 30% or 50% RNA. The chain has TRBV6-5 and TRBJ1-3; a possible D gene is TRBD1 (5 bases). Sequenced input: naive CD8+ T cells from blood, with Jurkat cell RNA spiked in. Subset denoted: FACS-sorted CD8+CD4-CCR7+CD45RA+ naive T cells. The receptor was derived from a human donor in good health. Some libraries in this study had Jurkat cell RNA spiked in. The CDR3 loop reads CASRPWDAGNTIYF. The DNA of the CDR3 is TGTGCCAGCAGGCCCTGGGACGCTGGAAACACCATATATTTT.